This T cell receptor beta chain was identified in a study of blood T cells in healthy people across ages. General observations from the study: TCR beta diversity correlated strongly with naive T cell percentage.

PCR was performed a second time for about 6 to 12 cycles using a sample-barcoded 5' primer and a J-beta primer mix. Each CDR3 protein is one row after TCRdb ran MiXCR on the 5' RACE reads. This table has around 2 million distinct CDR3 sequences, about 39% appearing once. Of note for this clonotype: The antigen is not known.

V was trimmed by 0 bases and J by 4 bases, leaving 6 bases between them. In germline, CDR1 is LGHDT, CDR2 YNNKEL (reference sequence). The CDR3 consists of 14 residues. The chain is built from TRBV3-1 and TRBJ2-2; no definite D call. This receptor was obtained from a human donor in good health. The sample comprised blood. DNA for the CDR3: TGTGCCAGCAGCCAAGATAGCAGCACCGGGGAGCTGTTTTTT. Its translation: CASSQDSSTGELFF. Drawing the rest from reference TRBV3-1 and TRBJ2-2, the complete variable domain is DTAVSQTPKYLVTQMGNDKSIKCEQNLGHDTMYWYKQDSKKFLKIMFSYNNKELIINETVPNRFSPKSPDKAHLNLHINSLELGDSAVYFCASSQDSSTGELFFGEGSRLTVL.